One and the same sample provided the 8 T cell receptor beta chains below, sequenced in a study of blood T cell repertoires in COVID-19. Clones were read by immunoSEQ multiplex PCR, and TCRdb kept only the in-frame ones, dropping some. This sample has around 310,000 clones, with 90% found just once. The sequenced sample consisted of peripheral blood. The receptor set was obtained from a middle-aged woman with COVID-19, enrolled during active disease.

The V gene is TRBV25-1, the J gene TRBJ2-7; TRBD2 aligns across 7 bases. The CDR3 has 16 amino acids. V gave up 3 bases and J gave up 3 bases; unmatched junction bases: 11. Germline CDR1 and CDR2: MGHDK and SYGVNS. CDR3 in DNA: TGTGCCAGCAGTGACAAGAGGTCTAGCGGAGGCTACGAGCAGTACTTC. Its translation: CASSDKRSSGGYEQYF.

The rearrangement joins TRBV7-3 to TRBJ2-3, with TRBD2 matching over 8 bases. After removal of 8 bases from V and 6 bases from J, the junction contained 16 bases not matched to a gene. Germline loops: CDR1 SGHTA, CDR2 FQGTGA. The CDR3 is 16 amino acids. The DNA for the CDR3 is TGTGCCAGCTCCTCGCCCCCGGGAGGGCGGGGGGATACGCAGTATTTT. It encodes CASSSPPGGRGDTQYF.

This chain connects TRBV28 to TRBJ2-1; a weak D match, TRBD1 (5 bases). Germline CDR1 reads MDHEN; CDR2 reads SYDVKM. Trimming left V 8 bases short and J 9 bases short, with 14 bases between. CDR3 length: 12 residues. The CDR3 protein is CASATGYGEQFF. Here the CDR3 DNA reads TGTGCCAGCGCCACAGGTTACGGTGAGCAGTTCTTC.

The chain combines TRBV24-1 with TRBJ2-1; no clear D. The V gene lost 4 bases and the J gene lost 4 bases, with 13 bases spanning the gap. The length of the CDR3 is 15 residues. Germline-derived CDR1 and CDR2 are KGHDR and SFDVKD. The CDR3: CATSDATQIYNEQFF. CDR3 nucleotide sequence: TGTGCCACCAGTGACGCCACCCAGATTTACAATGAGCAGTTCTTC.

The chain employs TRBV4-3 and TRBJ2-4; a weak D match, TRBD2 (6 bases). CDR1 and CDR2 (germline): LGHNA, YSLEER. Trimming took off 0 bases at V and 0 bases at J, with 12 bases between the two ends. The CDR3 is 17 residues long. DNA of the CDR3: TGCGCCAGCAGCCAAGATGCGAGCGGGCTAGCCAAAAACATTCAGTACTTC. Translating it yields CASSQDASGLAKNIQYF.

The chain uses TRBV3-1 (or the pseudogene TRBV3-2) and TRBJ2-7, with D possibly matching TRBD1 (6 bases). CDR3 size: 14 residues. The ends were cut back, 1 base at V and 2 bases at J, with 9 bases in the middle. The germline V gene has CDR1 LGHDT and CDR2 YNNKEL (reference sequence). The CDR3 DNA reads TGTGCCAGCAGCCAAGTTGGGGGCCCCTACGAGCAGTACTTC. It encodes CASSQVGGPYEQYF.

The gene calls are TRBV18 and TRBJ2-5; no firm D call. This CDR3 has 13 residues. Germline V gives CDR1 KGHSH, CDR2 LQKENI. The V end was cut by 8 bases, the J end by 2 bases, with 12 bases between. The CDR3 region is CASLRGEQETQYF. The CDR3 DNA follows: TGTGCCAGCCTAAGAGGAGAACAAGAGACCCAGTACTTC.

The rearrangement uses TRBV5-4 and TRBJ1-2, with D possibly TRBD1 on 6 matching bases. Germline values: CDR1 SGHNT, CDR2 YYREEE (reference sequence). This CDR3 is built from 14 residues. Between the trimmed V and J ends, which lost 4 bases and 4 bases, there was a span of 14 bases. The CDR3 DNA follows: TGTGCCAGCAGCCCCGACAGGACCTTCTATGGCTACACCTTC. Its protein is CASSPDRTFYGYTF. Using reference TRBV5-4 and TRBJ1-2 for the parts outside the CDR3, the full variable domain is ETGVTQSPTHLIKTRGQQVTLRCSSQSGHNTVSWYQQALGQGPQFIFQYYREEENGRGNFPPRFSGLQFPNYSSELNVNALELDDSALYLCASSPDRTFYGYTFGSGTRLTVV.